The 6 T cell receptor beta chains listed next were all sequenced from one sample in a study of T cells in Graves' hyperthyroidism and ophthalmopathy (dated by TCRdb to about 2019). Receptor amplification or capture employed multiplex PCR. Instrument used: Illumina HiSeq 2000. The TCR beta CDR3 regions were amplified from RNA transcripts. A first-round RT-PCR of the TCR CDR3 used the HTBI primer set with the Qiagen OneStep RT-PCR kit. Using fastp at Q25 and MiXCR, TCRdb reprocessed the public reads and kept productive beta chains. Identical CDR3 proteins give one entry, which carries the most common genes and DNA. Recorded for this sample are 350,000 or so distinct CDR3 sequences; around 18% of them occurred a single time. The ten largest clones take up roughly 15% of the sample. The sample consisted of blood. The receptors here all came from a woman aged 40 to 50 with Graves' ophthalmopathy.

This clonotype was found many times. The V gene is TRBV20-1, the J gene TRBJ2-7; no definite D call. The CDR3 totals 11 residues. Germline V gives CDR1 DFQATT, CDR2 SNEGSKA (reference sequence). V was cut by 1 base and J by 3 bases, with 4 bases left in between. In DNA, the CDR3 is TGCAGTGCTAGAGGGGGCTACGAGCAGTACTTC. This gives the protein CSARGGYEQYF.

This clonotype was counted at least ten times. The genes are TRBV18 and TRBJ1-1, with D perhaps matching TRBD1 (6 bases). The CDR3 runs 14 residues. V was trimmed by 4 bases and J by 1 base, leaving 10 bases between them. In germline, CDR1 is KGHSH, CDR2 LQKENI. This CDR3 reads CASSRRGKNTEAFF. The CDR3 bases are TGTGCCAGCTCACGAAGGGGGAAGAACACTGAAGCTTTCTTT.

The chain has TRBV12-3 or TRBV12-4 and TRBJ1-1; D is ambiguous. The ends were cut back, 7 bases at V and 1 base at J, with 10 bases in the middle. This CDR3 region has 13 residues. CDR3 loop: CASTPEGNTEAFF. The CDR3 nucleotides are TGTGCCAGCACCCCTGAAGGGAACACTGAAGCTTTCTTT.

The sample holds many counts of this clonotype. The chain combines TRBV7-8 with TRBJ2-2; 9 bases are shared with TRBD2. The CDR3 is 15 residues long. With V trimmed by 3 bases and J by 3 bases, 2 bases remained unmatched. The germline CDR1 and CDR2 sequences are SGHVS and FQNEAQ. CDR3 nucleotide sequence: TGTGCCAGCAGCTTCGTAGCGGGAGACACCGGGGAGCTGTTTTTT. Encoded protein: CASSFVAGDTGELFF.

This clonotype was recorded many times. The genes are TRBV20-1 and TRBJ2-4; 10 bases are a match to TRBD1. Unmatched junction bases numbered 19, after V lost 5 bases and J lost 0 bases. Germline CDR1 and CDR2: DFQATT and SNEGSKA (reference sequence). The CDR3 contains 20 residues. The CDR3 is CSAEYIPGTGELLAKNIQYF. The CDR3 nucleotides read TGCAGTGCTGAATATATACCCGGGACAGGGGAACTTTTAGCCAAAAACATTCAGTACTTC.

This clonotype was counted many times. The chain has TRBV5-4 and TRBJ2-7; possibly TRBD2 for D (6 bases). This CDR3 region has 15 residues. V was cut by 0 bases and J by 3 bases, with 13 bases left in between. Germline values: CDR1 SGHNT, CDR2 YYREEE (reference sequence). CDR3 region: CASSLGPGAGYEQYF. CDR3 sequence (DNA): TGTGCCAGCAGCTTGGGTCCGGGAGCCGGCTACGAGCAGTACTTC.